What follows are 11 T cell receptor beta chains derived from one specimen sequenced in a study of shared clonotypes between healthy human individuals. Using immunoSEQ multiplex PCR, the repertoire was profiled, and TCRdb retains in-frame clones only, with some absent. The sample has millions of clones; approximately 95% are singletons. As defined, naive CD8 cells were CD45RO-negative and positively selected for CCR7, with terminally differentiated effector memory CD45RA+ cells excluded. The sample taken for sequencing was naive CD8+ T cells sorted from blood. These TCRs come from a man aged 18 to 35 in good health.

This chain connects TRBV30 to TRBJ2-7; tentatively, D is TRBD1 (6 bases). Trimming shortened V by 6 bases and J by 2 bases, and 11 bases separated the two germline ends. Per germline, CDR1 GTSNPN and CDR2 SVGIG (reference sequence). The CDR3 runs to 12 residues. This chain's CDR3 is CACFQGTYEQYF. The DNA for the CDR3 is TGTGCCTGTTTTCAGGGGACCTACGAGCAGTACTTC.

This chain joins TRBV28 and TRBJ2-1; 9 positions match TRBD2. The J segment lost 3 bases and the V segment lost 5 bases, leaving 14 bases of the junction unmatched. This CDR3 region has 18 residues. Germline CDR1 and CDR2: MDHEN and SYDVKM. Here the CDR3 reads CASSGFGLSSGDYNEQFF. The DNA of the CDR3 is TGTGCCAGCAGTGGCTTTGGACTATCTAGCGGGGACTACAATGAGCAGTTCTTC.

The gene calls are TRBV5-6 and TRBJ1-4, with D possibly being TRBD1 (5 bases). V was pared by 4 bases and J by 7 bases, with 14 bases between. Germline CDR1 is SGHDT and CDR2 is YYEEEE. This CDR3 region has 14 residues. Here the CDR3 reads CASSQGGYGEKLFF. The CDR3 bases are TGTGCCAGCAGCCAGGGTGGTTACGGTGAAAAACTGTTTTTT.

V and J are TRBV30 and TRBJ2-7, with D possibly being TRBD2 (5 bases). The germline CDR1 and CDR2 sequences are GTSNPN and SVGIG (reference sequence). V was cut by 3 bases and J by 2 bases, with 20 bases left in between. The CDR3 is 16 amino acids. CDR3 coding DNA: TGTGCCTGGAGGGGGATGAGTGGGAGTCCCCCCTACGAGCAGTACTTC. The encoded protein is CAWRGMSGSPPYEQYF.

The chain combines TRBV10-2 with TRBJ2-2; D possibly corresponds to TRBD2 (6 bases). The CDR3 consists of 15 residues. Germline assignment: CDR1 WSHSY and CDR2 SAAADI. Deletions cut 4 bases from V and 5 bases from J, with 14 bases between. In nucleotides, the CDR3 is TGCGCCAGCAGTGGACCGGGACTCTTAACCGGGGAGCTGTTTTTT. Translating gives CASSGPGLLTGELFF.

V and J are TRBV7-9 and TRBJ2-5, with D perhaps TRBD1 or TRBD2 (5 bases each). From germline, CDR1 is SEHNR and CDR2 FQNEAQ (reference sequence). The CDR3 spans 16 residues. V lost 5 bases, J lost 6 bases, and 22 bases lay in between. The CDR3: CASSPKTGGGYKTQYF. CDR3 sequence (DNA): TGTGCCAGCAGCCCAAAAACGGGTGGGGGATATAAGACCCAGTACTTC.

This chain uses TRBV6-5 with TRBJ1-4; D not certain. The CDR3 loop spans 16 amino acids. Trimming cost V 0 bases and J 4 bases, with 12 bases left between them. Germline-derived CDR1 and CDR2 are MNHEY and SVGAGI. The CDR3 nucleotides are TGTGCCAGCAGTTACTCAGCCCCGGCGCTTAATGAAAAACTGTTTTTT. Translated: CASSYSAPALNEKLFF.

CDR3: CASSFGQGATVTQYF. DNA for the CDR3: TGTGCCAGCAGTTTCGGACAGGGGGCCACGGTGACCCAGTACTTC. The chain uses TRBV27 and TRBJ2-5; 11 bases map to TRBD1. CDR3 size: 15 residues. V was clipped by 3 bases and J by 7 bases; unmatched bases: 7. Germline lookup yields CDR1 MNHEY and CDR2 SMNVEV (reference sequence).

This rearrangement joins TRBV6-8 to TRBJ2-5, with D uncertain. The CDR3 extends over 14 amino acids. Germline assignment: CDR1 MNHGY and CDR2 SAAAGT. V shed 0 bases and J shed 4 bases, with 9 bases lying between them. CDR3 residues: CASSYSCRAETQYF. Written as DNA, the CDR3 is TGTGCCAGCAGTTACTCGTGCAGAGCAGAGACCCAGTACTTC.

V usage is TRBV28 and J usage is TRBJ2-7; D ambiguous. Germline CDR1 is MDHEN and CDR2 is SYDVKM. V was trimmed by 6 bases and J by 6 bases, leaving 18 bases between them. The length of the CDR3 is 14 residues. CDR3 DNA sequence: TGTGCCAGCAGCCTCACCGGGCCTCGGGCCGAGCAGTACTTC. Translation: CASSLTGPRAEQYF.

The chain joins TRBV29-1 to TRBJ2-2; TRBD2 matches at 10 bases. The trim removed 0 bases at V and 6 bases at J, leaving 7 bases unmatched. The length of the CDR3 is 16 residues. Looked up from germline, CDR1 is SQVTM and CDR2 is ANQGSEA. CDR3 protein: CSVEDPASGGPGELFF. The CDR3 nucleotides are TGCAGCGTTGAAGACCCCGCTAGCGGGGGCCCCGGGGAGCTGTTTTTT.